The 10 T cell receptor beta chains below were found in one sample sequenced in a study of blood T cell repertoires in COVID-19. TCRdb's copy holds only in-frame clones and misses some; the assay was immunoSEQ multiplex PCR. The table shows approximately 280,000 clones, with about 89% occurring only once. The sequencing sample was made of PBMCs or T cells enriched from blood (not recorded which). The receptors were gathered from a young woman who had recovered from COVID-19.

This clone was seen only once. This rearrangement joins TRBV9 to TRBJ2-7; TRBD1 aligns across 8 bases. CDR1 is SGDLS and CDR2 is YYNGEE in the germline V gene. The CDR3 is 14 amino acids. Germline trimming cut 3 bases from V and 7 bases from J; bases unmatched to any gene: 9. The chain's CDR3 is CASSATGGPREQYF. CDR3 sequence (DNA): TGTGCCAGCAGCGCCACAGGGGGGCCGCGGGAGCAGTACTTC.

The J gene is TRBJ2-2, the V gene TRBV6-5; weak D call: TRBD1 (5 bases). Germline CDR1 is MNHEY and CDR2 is SVGAGI. The CDR3 length is 15 residues. Trimming stripped 4 bases from V and 3 bases from J, with 12 bases between. CDR3 DNA sequence: TGTGCCAGCAGTTTTTGGCAGGGTGACACCGGGGAGCTGTTTTTT. Translated, it gives CASSFWQGDTGELFF.

The V call is TRBV5-6, the J call TRBJ1-3; a weak D match, TRBD1 (6 bases). V was trimmed by 0 bases and J by 0 bases, leaving 16 bases between them. The germline CDR1 and CDR2 sequences are SGHDT and YYEEEE. The CDR3 has 18 amino acids. In DNA form, the CDR3 reads TGTGCCAGCAGCTTGGCCCGGAAGGGGGGGTTCTCTGGAAACACCATATATTTT. Its translation is CASSLARKGGFSGNTIYF.

The chain couples TRBV28 to TRBJ1-3, with D tentatively TRBD1 (5 bases). V gave up 7 bases and J gave up 0 bases, with 10 bases separating them. The CDR3 totals 14 residues. Germline assignment: CDR1 MDHEN and CDR2 SYDVKM. For the CDR3, the DNA is TGTGCCAGCATTAGGGGATTCTCTGGAAACACCATATATTTT. As protein: CASIRGFSGNTIYF.

The chain joins TRBV29-1 to TRBJ1-1, with unresolved D. Germline loops: CDR1 SQVTM, CDR2 ANQGSEA. The CDR3 is made up of 14 amino acids. V dropped 4 bases and J dropped 7 bases, with 19 bases sitting between them. This CDR3 is CSVAPGEPFIEAFF. CDR3 sequence (DNA): TGCAGCGTTGCCCCCGGGGAGCCCTTTATTGAAGCTTTCTTT.

V is TRBV27 and J is TRBJ2-1; 13 nucleotides line up with TRBD2. The CDR3 has 17 residues. The V gene end was trimmed by 2 bases and the J gene end by 9 bases; junction bases not matched to a gene: 10. Germline V gene lookup returns CDR1 MNHEY and CDR2 SMNVEV (reference sequence). CDR3: CASSLTPLAGGHSEQFF. CDR3 bases: TGTGCCAGCAGTTTAACCCCACTAGCGGGAGGGCACAGTGAGCAGTTCTTC.

The CDR3 nucleotides are TGTGCCAGCAGCAACCCCATGTTCATCGGGGACACTGAAGCTTTCTTT. Protein product: CASSNPMFIGDTEAFF. The V call is TRBV11-2, the J call TRBJ1-1; D not resolved. Trimming took 5 bases from V and 3 from J, leaving 19 bases between them. Germline V gene sequence: CDR1 SGHAT, CDR2 FQNNGV. The CDR3 consists of 16 residues.

The genes are TRBV11-2 and TRBJ2-3; a weak D match, TRBD2 (5 bases). This CDR3 contains 17 residues. In germline, CDR1 is SGHAT, CDR2 FQNNGV. V gave up 1 base and J gave up 4 bases, with 18 bases separating them. CDR3 sequence: CASSLGLGEPDADTQYF. In nucleotides, the CDR3 is TGTGCCAGCAGCTTAGGTCTGGGAGAACCGGACGCAGATACGCAGTATTTT. The complete variable domain, with remaining parts taken from reference TRBV11-2 and TRBJ2-3, reads EAGVAQSPRYKIIEKRQSVAFWCNPISGHATLYWYQQILGQGPKLLIQFQNNGVVDDSQLPKDRFSAERLKGVDSTLKIQPAKLEDSAVYLCASSLGLGEPDADTQYFGPGTRLTVL.

The rearrangement links TRBV7-2 to TRBJ2-1, with D uncertain. The CDR3 has 14 amino acids. Germline V gene sequence: CDR1 SGHTA, CDR2 FQGNSA. The V and J ends lost 1 base and 5 bases respectively, with 9 bases between them. The CDR3 sequence is CASSLVSEDNEQFF. In DNA form, the CDR3 reads TGTGCCAGCAGCTTAGTTAGTGAGGACAATGAGCAGTTCTTC.

Here the CDR3 DNA reads TGTGCCAGCAGTTTAGGGCAGGGGGACGAGCAGTACTTC. This encodes CASSLGQGDEQYF. The V gene is TRBV12-3 or TRBV12-4, the J gene TRBJ2-7; TRBD1 matches 7 bases. The CDR3 consists of 13 residues. V gave up 1 base and J gave up 5 bases; unmatched junction bases: 2.